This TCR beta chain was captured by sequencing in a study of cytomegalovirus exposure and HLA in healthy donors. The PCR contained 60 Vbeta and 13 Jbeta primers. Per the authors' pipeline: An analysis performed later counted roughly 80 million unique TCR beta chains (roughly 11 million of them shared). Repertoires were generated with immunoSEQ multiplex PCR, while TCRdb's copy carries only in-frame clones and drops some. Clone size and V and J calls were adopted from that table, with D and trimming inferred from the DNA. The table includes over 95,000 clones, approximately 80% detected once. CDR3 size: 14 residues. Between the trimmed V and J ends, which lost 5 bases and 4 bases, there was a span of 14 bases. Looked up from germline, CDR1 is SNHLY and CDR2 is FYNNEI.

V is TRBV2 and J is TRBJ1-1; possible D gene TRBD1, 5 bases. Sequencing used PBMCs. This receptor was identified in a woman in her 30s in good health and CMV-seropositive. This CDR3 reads CASSTGSSGTEAFF. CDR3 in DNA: TGTGCCAGCAGTACAGGTTCGTCGGGCACTGAAGCTTTCTTT.